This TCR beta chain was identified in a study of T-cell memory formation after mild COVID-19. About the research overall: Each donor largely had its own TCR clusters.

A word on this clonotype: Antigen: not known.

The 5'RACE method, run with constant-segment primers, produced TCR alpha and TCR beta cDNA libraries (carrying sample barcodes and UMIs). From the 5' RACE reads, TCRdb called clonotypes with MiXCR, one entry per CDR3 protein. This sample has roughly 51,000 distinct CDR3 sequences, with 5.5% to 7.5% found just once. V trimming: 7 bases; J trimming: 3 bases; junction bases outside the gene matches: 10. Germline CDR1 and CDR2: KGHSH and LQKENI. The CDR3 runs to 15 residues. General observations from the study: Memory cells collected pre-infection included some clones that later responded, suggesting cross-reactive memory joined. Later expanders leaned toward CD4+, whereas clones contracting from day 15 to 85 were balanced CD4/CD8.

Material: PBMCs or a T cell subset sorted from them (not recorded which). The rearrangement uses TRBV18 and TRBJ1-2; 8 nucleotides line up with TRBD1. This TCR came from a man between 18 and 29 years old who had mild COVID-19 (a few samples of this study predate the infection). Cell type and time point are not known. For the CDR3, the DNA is TGTGCCAGCTTTTCGACAGGGGACGGCGACTATGGCTACACCTTC. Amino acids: CASFSTGDGDYGYTF.